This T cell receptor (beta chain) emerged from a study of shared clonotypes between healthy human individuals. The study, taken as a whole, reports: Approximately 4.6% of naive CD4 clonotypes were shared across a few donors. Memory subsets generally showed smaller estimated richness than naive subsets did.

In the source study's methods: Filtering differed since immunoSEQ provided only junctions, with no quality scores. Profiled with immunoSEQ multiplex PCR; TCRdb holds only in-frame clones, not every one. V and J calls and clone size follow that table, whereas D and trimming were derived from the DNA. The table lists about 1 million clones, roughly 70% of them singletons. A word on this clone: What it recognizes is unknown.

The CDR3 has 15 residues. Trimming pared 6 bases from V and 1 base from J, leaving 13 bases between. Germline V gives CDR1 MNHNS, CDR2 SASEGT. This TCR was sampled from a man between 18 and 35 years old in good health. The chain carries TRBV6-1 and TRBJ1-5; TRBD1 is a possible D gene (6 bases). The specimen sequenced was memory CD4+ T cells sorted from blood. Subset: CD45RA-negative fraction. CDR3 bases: TGTGCCAGCAGGGGGGCGGAGGGGAGCAATCAGCCCCAGCATTTT. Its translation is CASRGAEGSNQPQHF.